Each of the 8 T cell receptor beta chains below was sequenced from the same sample in a study of PD-1 blockade in classical Hodgkin lymphoma. Measured with immunoSEQ multiplex PCR; TCRdb has only the in-frame clones, and not every one. The sample has tens of thousands of clones; about nine tenths are singletons. The time point is: cycle 4 day 1 (C4D1), after around six weeks of nivolumab. In every patient, relapse followed autologous stem cell transplantation, while exposure to brentuximab vedotin differed. This specimen consisted of peripheral blood mononuclear cells (PBMCs), obtained before the fourth cycle of nivolumab. The receptors stem from a human donor with classical Hodgkin lymphoma.

V and J are TRBV6-5 and TRBJ2-3, with unresolved D. The CDR3 length is 13 residues. The V gene's germline CDR1 is MNHEY and CDR2 SVGAGI. V gave up 2 bases and J gave up 0 bases, with 3 bases separating them. For the CDR3, the DNA is TGTGCCAGCAGTTACAGGAGCACAGATACGCAGTATTTT. This gives the protein CASSYRSTDTQYF.

The CDR3 sequence is CATSTRTGEDEQFF. The CDR3 coding sequence is TGTGCCACCAGCACGCGAACAGGGGAGGATGAGCAGTTCTTC. The J gene is TRBJ2-1, the V gene TRBV15, with D possibly matching TRBD1 (7 bases). The CDR3 extends over 14 amino acids. V dropped 4 bases and J dropped 8 bases, with 15 bases sitting between them. Germline assignment: CDR1 LNHNV and CDR2 YYDKDF (reference sequence).

The chain is built from TRBV5-6 and TRBJ1-1; 9 bases are shared with TRBD1. CDR3 size: 16 residues. Unmatched junction bases numbered 8, after V lost 4 bases and J lost 1 base. The germline V gene has CDR1 SGHDT and CDR2 YYEEEE. The CDR3 nucleotides are TGTGCCAGCAGCCTGGGGACAGGGAGAACGAACACTGAAGCTTTCTTT. Translating it yields CASSLGTGRTNTEAFF.

The table lists this clone with a count of one. This chain joins TRBV6-6 and TRBJ1-5; TRBD1 agrees at 7 bases. The CDR3 has 16 amino acids. Germline V gives CDR1 MNHNY, CDR2 SVGAGI (reference sequence). Trimming took 5 bases from V and 5 from J; bases not matched to a gene: 12. CDR3 bases: TGTGCCAGCAGTAACCAAGAGACAGGGTCCCATCAGCCCCAGCATTTT. Protein: CASSNQETGSHQPQHF.

The V and J genes are TRBV6-1 and TRBJ1-3, with D hard to call. V shed 1 base and J shed 4 bases, with 8 bases lying between them. Germline assignment: CDR1 MNHNS and CDR2 SASEGT. The CDR3 loop spans 14 amino acids. The CDR3 protein is CASSEGRLGNTIYF. Here the CDR3 DNA reads TGTGCCAGCAGTGAAGGTCGTTTGGGAAACACCATATATTTT.

The V and J genes are TRBV29-1 and TRBJ2-1, with D hard to call. V was shortened by 7 bases and J by 8 bases, with 12 bases between the two germline ends. This CDR3 is 11 amino acids long. Germline V lookup: CDR1 SQVTM, CDR2 ANQGSEA. CDR3 in DNA: TGCAGCGGGATAAATGGGGATGAGCAGTTCTTC. Translating it yields CSGINGDEQFF.

CDR3 amino acids: CASSLGVAKNIQYF. The DNA for the CDR3 is TGTGCCAGCAGCTTAGGGGTAGCCAAAAACATTCAGTACTTC. The chain uses TRBV7-9 and TRBJ2-4, with D unresolved. V lost 1 base and J 0 bases, leaving 4 bases between the germline ends. Germline V gives CDR1 SEHNR, CDR2 FQNEAQ (reference sequence). The CDR3 consists of 14 residues.

This sequence joins TRBV7-3 and TRBJ2-1; 9 nucleotides align to TRBD2. The J segment lost 10 bases and the V segment lost 5 bases, leaving 12 bases of the junction unmatched. The CDR3 spans 15 residues. Germline V lookup: CDR1 SGHTA, CDR2 FQGTGA. CDR3: CASSASGGPLVEQFF. The DNA of the CDR3 is TGTGCCAGCAGCGCGAGCGGGGGGCCCCTTGTCGAGCAGTTCTTC.